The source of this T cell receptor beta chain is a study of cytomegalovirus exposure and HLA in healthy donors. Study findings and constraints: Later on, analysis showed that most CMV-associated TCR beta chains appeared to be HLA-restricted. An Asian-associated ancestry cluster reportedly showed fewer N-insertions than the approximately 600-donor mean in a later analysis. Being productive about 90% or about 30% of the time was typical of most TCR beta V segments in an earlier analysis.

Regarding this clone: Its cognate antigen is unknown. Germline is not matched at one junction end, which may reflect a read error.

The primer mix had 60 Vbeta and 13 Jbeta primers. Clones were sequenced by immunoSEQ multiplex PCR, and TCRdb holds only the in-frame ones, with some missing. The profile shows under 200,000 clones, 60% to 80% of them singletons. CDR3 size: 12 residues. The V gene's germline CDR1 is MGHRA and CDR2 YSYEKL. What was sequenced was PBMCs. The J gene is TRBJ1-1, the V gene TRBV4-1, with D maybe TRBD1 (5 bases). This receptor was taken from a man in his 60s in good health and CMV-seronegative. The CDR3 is CASGGFGDAYMF. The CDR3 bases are TGCGCCAGCGGGGGGTTCGGGGACGCGTACATGTTT.